This T cell receptor beta chain was observed in a study of blood T cell repertoires in COVID-19. As for the study in general: The United States, Italy and Spain supplied acute and convalescent COVID-19 samples.

Original analysis: Estimation of nucleated cell counts relied on the amplification of reference gene primers. The repertoire was sequenced with immunoSEQ multiplex PCR; TCRdb's copy has only in-frame clones and lacks some. Clonal size and the V and J genes are those of that table, whereas D and trimming came from the DNA. The sample contains about 190,000 clones, 65% to 85% of which appear only once. The sample was PBMCs or T cells enriched from blood (not recorded which). The sequence derives from a woman in her 30s who had recovered from COVID-19.

CDR3 nucleotides: TGTGCCAGCAGCCTAGGGACAGCTGAAGCTTTCTTT. Translating gives CASSLGTAEAFF. J is TRBJ1-1 and V is TRBV28; 7 nucleotides match TRBD1. This CDR3 is built from 12 residues. The germline V gene has CDR1 MDHEN and CDR2 SYDVKM. Unmatched junction bases numbered 4, after V lost 6 bases and J lost 6 bases.